This entry concerns a single TCR beta chain. Its antigen is currently not known. No much larger clone is present one base from it, and per-base qualities are unavailable. This record comes from a study of lymphopenia after photon versus proton radiotherapy (dated by TCRdb to between 2018 and 2021). At the level of the whole study: In patients with gastrointestinal tumors who developed high-grade lymphopenia, the study compared the immunological effects of photon radiation therapy with those of proton radiation therapy. A cohort of approximately 20 patients with gastrointestinal tumors who received either photon or proton therapy and subsequently developed lymphopenia was included. The study was designed to characterize how the impact on the immune system differs between the two radiation modalities. The research as a whole found: Across the cohort, a larger post-nadir drop in TCR diversity was inversely correlated with overall survival time among patients who died. After the lymphocyte count nadir, oligoclonal expansion, especially of CD8+ Temra cells, was observed in photon-treated repertoires, and the drop in diversity was driven by this expansion. During treatment, patients who received proton therapy stayed relatively stable, whereas patients who received photon therapy lost naive T cells and TCR diversity and gained effector/memory populations. The survival association was assessed only in patients who died, and better survival with proton therapy was presented by the authors as a possibility rather than a demonstrated result.

The CDR3 runs 14 residues from the cysteine to the phenylalanine. Only the CDR3 DNA is retained, 42 bases long and in frame from the first base. CDR1 and CDR2 are drawn from the germline V gene: MNHNS, SASEGT. Between the V and J ends, shortened by 7 bases and 2 bases respectively, the junction contains 14 bases. Library preparation was by the immunoSEQ multiplex PCR assay. T cell repertoires were profiled by deep sequencing of rearranged TCR beta loci, alongside multiparametric flow cytometry. The immuneACCESS repertoire file appears here via TCRdb, limited to in-frame rearrangements. These files lack a portion of the clones; in checked studies, under half of the deficit traces to unresolved V genes, and the cause of the others is not known. For this sample there are approximately 58,000 clones; around 82% appear just once. The ten largest clones add up to roughly 29% of the sample.

The source was peripheral blood, collected from a patient treated with photon-based radiotherapy. The chain employs TRBV6-1 and TRBJ1-2; the D gene remains uncertain. The sequence came from a man in his fifties with gastric cancer. The nucleotide sequence reads as follows: TGTGCCAGCACCCTGGGAGGGTTAAACTATGGCTACACCTTC. This is translated as CASTLGGLNYGYTF.